The sample holds many counts of the clone carrying this T cell receptor beta chain. The target antigen is unknown. RNA transcripts yielded amplified TCR beta CDR3 regions. HTBI-primed RT-PCR formed the first round, and a multiplex PCR formed the second. One entry per CDR3 protein, called by TCRdb with MiXCR from the multiplex PCR reads. The table lists 500,000 to 600,000 distinct CDR3 sequences, roughly 39% of them singletons. These data originate in a study of Graves' ophthalmopathy and Graves' hyperthyroidism. Looking at the study overall: Stable hyperthyroidism referred to disease that showed no ophthalmopathy within 18 months of follow-up.

Whole-study findings and limits: At about 69% sensitivity and 72.22% specificity, the model predicted progression of the ophthalmopathy. Appearing in blood as well were most expanded thyroid clonotypes above 0.001 frequency.

This CDR3 contains 15 residues. The germline V gene encodes CDR1 SQVTM and CDR2 ANQGSEA. Trimming left V 6 bases short and J 2 bases short, with 14 bases between. Eligible hyperthyroidism cases comprised new diagnoses of under 2 months' duration in individuals aged 18 to 65. This chain uses TRBV29-1 with TRBJ2-6, with no clear D. The sequence came from an adult man with Graves' hyperthyroidism. Sequenced material: peripheral blood or thyroid tissue (not recorded which). CDR3 nucleotide sequence: TGCAGCGTCTCCGAACATACCCCTGGGGCCAACGTCCTGACTTTC. It translates to CSVSEHTPGANVLTF.